Reported below is one TCR beta chain. Its antigen is unknown. No much larger clonotype is one base removed from it; base qualities were not supplied. This entry is derived from a study of cytomegalovirus exposure and HLA in healthy donors (dated by TCRdb to the late 2010s). With regard to the full study: An earlier analysis of several hundred of the donors reported more than 250 Gb of sequence data and some 120 million unique TCR beta sequences from about 200 million T cells. To predict cytomegalovirus infection status, the study combined high-throughput TCR immunosequencing, statistical association of individual TCRs with disease status, and machine learning. Across 398 genotyped donors of the cohort, an average of roughly 250,000 unique TCR beta nucleotide sequences per donor were sequenced, and roughly 17% of those sequences were non-productive. In a later genetic analysis, genome-wide SNP genotypes for 398 of the 666 donors were used, and that subset was treated as a discovery cohort. Of the roughly 410 genotyped donors, over 80% were placed in the genetic ancestry cluster associated with self-reported Caucasian donors. An earlier analysis of 587 of the donors used high-throughput TCR beta sequencing to judge whether each TCR beta V gene segment behaved as functional or pseudogenic. An early release covering some 640 HLA-typed donors comprised about 300 gigabases of sequencing data and approximately 80 million unique TCR sequences. The study was designed to test whether signatures of past pathogen exposure could be identified by cataloging public T cell receptors. In addition to the first cohort of hundreds of subjects, a separate validation cohort of some 120 different subjects was used. Donor age, sex, ethnicity and CMV serostatus were compiled together with the repertoire data. The number of typed donors differed by locus: 629-630 for A, B, C, DRB1 and DQB1; 500 to 550 for DQA1; around 580 for DPA1; and 400 to 480 for DPB1. The T cell repertoires of 700 or so subjects were profiled by immunosequencing and related to cytomegalovirus serostatus. In the later analysis, no new phenotypic data were used to find candidate immune exposures; instead, reliance was placed on TCR beta sequences and their occurrence across donors. Every discovery cohort repertoire had been produced on one sequencing platform. A few DR-DQ haplotypes were handled as single units for association and clustering because linkage in the cohort was strong. HLA typing included class I and class II loci at four-digit resolution. In a later analysis, previously published TCR beta repertoires from some 640 donors were re-analyzed and high-resolution HLA genotyping was added so that TCR occurrence patterns could be studied.

Findings and caveats that apply to the study as a whole: Compared with equally common non-associated chains, HLA-associated TCR beta chains in a later analysis were more clonally expanded and had lower generation probabilities. The authors suggested that the approach could potentially be extended to other disease states and immunological phenotypes. In an earlier analysis of some 640 of the donors, most TCR beta V segments were observed in productive rearrangements about 87% or about 30% of the time, broadly matching IMGT annotations. While some public TCRs were present in many individuals, most TCR sequences turned up only very rarely across donors. A later analysis found that TCR association rates varied across HLA loci, with DRB1 alleles showing the most associated TCRs and HLA-C alleles the fewest. According to a later genetic analysis, donors in an Asian-associated ancestry cluster had fewer N-insertions in productive TCRs than the approximately 650-donor mean. The cohort was sequenced for TCR beta chains only, and without alpha or paired-chain data the features that could be detected were limited. A later analysis reported that several top co-occurrence clusters appeared linked to parvovirus B19, influenza, CMV and Epstein-Barr virus. The earlier analysis of 450 to 700 of the donors excluded roughly 16 rarely observed V segments, including chromosome 9 orphons, because counts were too low. Linkage disequilibrium might explain the correlated functional status among segregating V segments, but an unknown experimental factor could not be excluded. Because HLA typing was missing for some donors at each locus, association tests included only the typed subset. A later analysis associated some 17,000 TCR beta sequences with specific HLA alleles at a false discovery rate of 0.05. A few of the identified cytomegalovirus-associated TCR beta chains were confirmed in vitro to be specific for cytomegalovirus antigens. The sequencing pipeline was judged likely to have produced a cluster of highly shared sequence variants as a technical artifact. A further reported finding was that TCR beta sequences accurately predicted the HLA-A and HLA-B alleles for most subjects in the first cohort. Some IMGT-functional V segments, including TRBV6-2 and TRBV6-3, could not be distinguished by the 87-base-pair reads and were therefore excluded. The only immune exposure information available for the cohort was CMV serostatus. A later genetic analysis associated a missense DCLRE1C variant with V-gene and J-gene trimming of TCR beta chains, and an independent cohort replicated the association. Cytomegalovirus status was reported to be diagnosed by the classifier with high specificity and sensitivity in both the original and validation cohorts. Sequencing depth was assumed to be roughly uniform across donors in the presence/absence analyses, though that assumption may not hold. Assigning TCR associations to individual alleles was difficult when HLA alleles, especially DR and DQ, strongly co-occurred. The study gave a list of under 200 TCR beta chains associated with cytomegalovirus. According to a later analysis, most CMV-associated TCR beta chains appeared to be HLA-restricted, and the HLA associations seemed to be driven largely by CMV exposure.

Sequences SGHRS (CDR1) and YFSETQ (CDR2) are obtained from the germline V gene. From the cysteine up to the phenylalanine, the CDR3 has a length of 17 residues. Only the CDR3 region is kept as DNA, spanning 51 bases read in frame from base 1. V is reduced by 2 bases and J by 0 bases, leaving a spacing of 12 bases between them. The protocol used for the library was the immunoSEQ multiplex PCR assay. For the multiplex PCR, a mixture combining 60 forward primers for TCR Vbeta segments and 13 reverse primers for TCR Jbeta segments was used. Amplification of the CDR3 region of rearranged TCR beta genes was performed with a multiplex PCR assay on genomic DNA. Amplified TCR beta libraries were sequenced as 87-base-pair reads on the Illumina HiSeq System. For the original study's pipeline: A later analysis counted tens of millions of unique TCR beta chains across the 690 or so repertoires, and 10 million to 12 million of these chains were shared by at least two donors. Raw reads were error-corrected and collapsed into unique sequences with a nearest-neighbor algorithm that merged closely related sequences to remove PCR and sequencing errors. V, D and J gene segments were assigned by aligning CDR3 sequences to IMGT reference sequences. Each retained sequence needed at least a six-nucleotide match to both a V gene segment and a J gene segment. Rearrangements were classified as productive when the CDR3 lacked stop codons and remained in frame with V and J, and all other rearrangements were classified as non-productive. Following IMGT convention, CDR3 was defined as the stretch from the second conserved V-encoded cysteine up to the conserved J-encoded phenylalanine. The earlier analysis of about 610 of the donors excluded sequences that lacked an unambiguous match to a single V gene segment. An earlier analysis of 587 of the donors classified V segments as functional when productive rearrangements were above 56.7% and as segregating when the standard deviation between donors was above 5%. A statistical classification framework was developed to diagnose cytomegalovirus status using the catalog of TCR beta chain sequences. In a later analysis, TCR nucleotide sequences were compared against IMGT/GENE-DB human TR gene sequences so that V and J genes could be assigned. Using the TCRdist pipeline, a later analysis assigned CDR3 sequences along with most-parsimonious VDJ recombination scenarios. In a later analysis, every TCR beta chain was defined by the combination of its CDR3 amino acid sequence and its V-gene family, and reads without a unique V-gene family were dropped. A later analysis removed 592 highly shared, low-generation-probability nucleotide sequences to deal with suspected cross-contamination and a sequencing artifact. For each public chain, a later analysis derived a clonal expansion index from normalized ranks of inferred template counts within each repertoire. In a later analysis, generation probabilities were computed with a VDJ recombination model fitted to out-of-frame rearrangements, and the resulting probabilities were checked against IGoR. In a later analysis, TCR-TCR, TCR-HLA and TCR-CMV co-occurrence was scored with hypergeometric tests, and a repertoire-size bias correction was applied to TCR pairs. In a later analysis, false discovery rates were estimated by permuting HLA or CMV assignments 20 times. In a later analysis, co-occurring TCRs were grouped using DBSCAN, with TCRdist sequence similarity added in when clustering inside HLA-allele-positive subsets. For co-occurrence clustering, repertoires with fewer than 30,000 or more than 120,000 public chains were excluded, along with five repertoires with anomalous nucleotide sharing. TCRdb took over this immuneACCESS table, retaining in-frame rearrangements with V and J assigned. Such tables are incomplete; in checked studies, under half of the missing clones stem from an unresolved V gene, and the remainder is unexplained. From that table come the V and J calls and clone size; the DNA was used to work out D and trimming. In this sample the table shows 150,000 to 200,000 clones, 65% to 85% of which occur a single time. The ten largest clonotypes hold 6% to 9% of the sample.

The cohort comprised 550 to 700 healthy bone marrow donors. All cohort members were sampled while nominally healthy, although unrecorded immune exposures were likely present. The donor tested CMV seropositive, placing the donor among the 290 or so seropositive members of the cohort. A peripheral blood sample was provided by each donor, and peripheral blood mononuclear cells were used for TCR beta sequencing. The Qiagen DNeasy Blood Extraction Kit was used to extract genomic DNA from the blood cell samples. The sequence was collected from a woman in her 30s in good health and CMV-seropositive. The V and J segments used are TRBV5-1 and TRBJ1-6, with no confident D gene call. The sample was PBMCs. Here the CDR3 is given as CASSLLSVSSYNSPLHF. The sequenced DNA: TGCGCCAGCAGCTTACTATCCGTTAGCTCCTATAATTCACCCCTCCACTTT.